Presented here are 32 T cell receptor beta chains from one specimen sequenced in a study of immune evolution from preneoplasia to lung adenocarcinoma. Sequencing used immunoSEQ multiplex PCR; TCRdb keeps in-frame clones, though not all of them. The repertoire has around 21,000 clones, about 80% of them found once; the top ten carry approximately 5.6%. Sequencing was performed on FFPE invasive lung adenocarcinoma tissue. Receptors originate from a person aged 55 to 69 with lung adenocarcinoma.

The chain couples TRBV7-3 to TRBJ2-2; D is unresolved. CDR3 length: 13 residues. Germline lookup yields CDR1 SGHTA and CDR2 FQGTGA. The V end lost 4 bases, the J end lost 7 bases, and 10 bases lay between the germline ends. DNA for the CDR3: TGTGCCAGCAGCTCTACACCCGGCGGGGAGCTGTTTTTT. As protein: CASSSTPGGELFF.

The chain joins TRBV2 to TRBJ2-5; TRBD1 is a possible D gene (6 bases). Between the trimmed V and J ends, which lost 6 bases and 1 base, there was a span of 9 bases. Germline V CDR1 and CDR2: SNHLY, FYNNEI. CDR3 length: 13 amino acids. The DNA for the CDR3 is TGTGCCAGCAGGAGGGACACCCAAGAGACCCAGTACTTC. It specifies CASRRDTQETQYF.

The chain carries TRBV6-6 and TRBJ1-2, with a tentative D call TRBD1 (5 bases). CDR1 MNHNY and CDR2 SVGAGI come from the germline V gene (reference sequence). This CDR3 is built from 15 residues. Trimming took off 6 bases at V and 0 bases at J, with 14 bases between the two ends. CDR3 loop: CASRTRDRTNYGYTF. The CDR3 DNA sequence: TGTGCCAGCAGGACCCGGGACCGAACTAACTATGGCTACACCTTC.

The table lists this clone with a count of one. The chain has TRBV28 and TRBJ1-1, with 11 bases that match TRBD1. There are 17 residues in the CDR3. V shed 8 bases, J shed 0 bases, and the junction held 11 bases outside the gene matches. The germline V gene has CDR1 MDHEN and CDR2 SYDVKM. CDR3 bases: TGTGCCAGCCCTGCCGGGACAGGGGGTTTCATGAACACTGAAGCTTTCTTT. It is translated as CASPAGTGGFMNTEAFF.

The chain is built from TRBV12-5 and TRBJ2-1, with D unclear. This CDR3 spans 14 amino acids. Deletions cut 6 bases from V and 6 bases from J, with 15 bases between. Germline V lookup: CDR1 LGHNT, CDR2 FRNRAP. This chain's CDR3 is CASGPSSGPNEQFF. The CDR3 DNA reads as TGTGCTAGTGGCCCTTCCTCGGGTCCCAATGAGCAGTTCTTC. The whole variable domain, filled in from reference TRBV12-5 and TRBJ2-1, reads DARVTQTPRHKVTEMGQEVTMRCQPILGHNTVFWYRQTMMQGLELLAYFRNRAPLDDSGMPKDRFSAEMPDATLATLKIQPSEPRDSAVYFCASGPSSGPNEQFFGPGTRLTVL.

V is TRBV5-4 and J is TRBJ2-6; D call uncertain. V lost 1 base to trimming and J lost 0 bases, with 11 bases between them. Germline V gives CDR1 SGHNT, CDR2 YYREEE (reference sequence). The CDR3 is 17 amino acids. DNA of the CDR3: TGTGCCAGCAGCTTGAGGGCTGATTCCTCTGGGGCCAACGTCCTGACTTTC. Amino acid sequence: CASSLRADSSGANVLTF.

The chain is built from TRBV5-4 and TRBJ1-5; D possibly corresponds to TRBD1 (6 bases). V gave up 2 bases and J gave up 7 bases, with 13 bases separating them. From germline, CDR1 is SGHNT and CDR2 YYREEE (reference sequence). This CDR3 comprises 14 residues. The DNA for the CDR3 is TGTGCCAGCAGCTTTGGTGGGGACACGCAGCCCCAGCATTTT. This encodes CASSFGGDTQPQHF.

This clone was seen a few times. This chain uses TRBV7-2 with TRBJ2-5; 10 bases are shared with TRBD2. V trimming: 8 bases; J trimming: 4 bases; junction bases outside the gene matches: 7. The germline V gene encodes CDR1 SGHTA and CDR2 FQGNSA. This CDR3 region has 14 residues. For the CDR3, the DNA is TGTGCCAGCGGTCTAGCGGGAGTGGGAGAGACCCAGTACTTC. The encoded protein is CASGLAGVGETQYF. Using reference TRBV7-2 and TRBJ2-5 for the parts outside the CDR3, the full variable domain is GAGVSQSPSNKVTEKGKDVELRCDPISGHTALYWYRQSLGQGLEFLIYFQGNSAPDKSGLPSDRFSAERTGGSVSTLTIQRTQQEDSAVYLCASGLAGVGETQYFGPGTRLLVL.

This clone was counted only a few times. The J gene is TRBJ2-7, the V gene TRBV28; tentatively, D is TRBD1 (5 bases). Germline V CDR1 and CDR2: MDHEN, SYDVKM. Trimming stripped 8 bases from V and 0 bases from J, with 14 bases between. The CDR3 is 14 residues long. The CDR3 region is CASDRKRSSYEQYF. The CDR3 DNA is TGTGCCAGCGACAGAAAAAGGAGCTCCTACGAGCAGTACTTC.

The V gene is TRBV7-9, the J gene TRBJ2-3; tentative D call: TRBD1 (5 bases). The V and J ends lost 6 bases and 11 bases respectively, with 21 bases between them. CDR1 is SEHNR, CDR2 FQNEAQ, per germline (reference sequence). This CDR3 is 14 amino acids long. CDR3 DNA: TGTGCCAGCAGGGGCCAGGGCCCCCGAGGTGGGCAGTATTTT. This sequence encodes CASRGQGPRGGQYF.

The CDR3 protein is CASSLGLQETQYF. CDR3 DNA: TGTGCCAGCAGCCTAGGACTTCAAGAGACCCAGTACTTC. The chain links TRBV9 to TRBJ2-5, with D perhaps matching TRBD2 (5 bases). Germline V lookup: CDR1 SGDLS, CDR2 YYNGEE. The V end lost 4 bases, the J end lost 2 bases, and 9 bases lay between the germline ends. This CDR3 is built from 13 residues.

The chain is built from TRBV6-1 and TRBJ2-7; tentatively, D is TRBD1 or TRBD2 (6 bases each). Germline V gene lookup returns CDR1 MNHNS and CDR2 SASEGT. V lost 5 bases, J lost 2 bases, and 13 bases lay in between. The CDR3 spans 14 residues. CDR3 nucleotide sequence: TGTGCCAGCAGTCGCGGGACACTCACCTACGAGCAGTACTTC. Its protein product is CASSRGTLTYEQYF.

The chain has TRBV29-1 and TRBJ2-7; TRBD1 matches at 9 bases. Germline CDR1 and CDR2: SQVTM and ANQGSEA. Germline trimming cut 0 bases from V and 3 bases from J; bases unmatched to any gene: 12. CDR3 length equals 17 residues. The CDR3 here is CSVEDGLGTGPDYEQYF. The CDR3 nucleotides are TGCAGCGTTGAAGACGGGCTTGGGACAGGGCCCGACTACGAGCAGTACTTC.

This rearrangement joins TRBV7-6 to TRBJ2-7; D ambiguous. Trimming took off 3 bases at V and 5 bases at J, with 14 bases between the two ends. The CDR3 consists of 14 residues. The germline gives CDR1 SGHVS, CDR2 FNYEAQ. In DNA form, the CDR3 reads TGTGCCAGCAGCTTGCTGGGCAGTAACCACGAGCAGTACTTC. This translates into CASSLLGSNHEQYF.

This clone came up a few times. The chain couples TRBV28 to TRBJ1-2; possibly TRBD1 for D (6 bases). Trimming stripped 5 bases from V and 4 bases from J, with 11 bases between. Germline V lookup: CDR1 MDHEN, CDR2 SYDVKM. The CDR3 is made up of 13 amino acids. CDR3 residues: CASSPRGAYGYTF. The CDR3 DNA sequence: TGTGCCAGCAGTCCCCGGGGGGCCTATGGCTACACCTTC.

The rearrangement uses TRBV7-3 and TRBJ2-7; tentative D call: TRBD2 (6 bases). The CDR3 spans 16 residues. Germline lookup yields CDR1 SGHTA and CDR2 FQGTGA. V was shortened by 6 bases and J by 3 bases, with 21 bases between the two germline ends. This chain's CDR3 is CASRLLILARYYEQYF. Written as DNA, the CDR3 is TGTGCCAGCAGACTTCTCATTCTAGCGAGATACTACGAGCAGTACTTC.

This clone came up a few times. The chain carries TRBV19 and TRBJ1-5; D not certain. The germline V gene encodes CDR1 LNHDA and CDR2 SQIVND (reference sequence). The V and J ends lost 9 bases and 0 bases respectively, with 9 bases between them. The CDR3 has 13 amino acids. CDR3 region: CASSLDSNQPQHF. CDR3 in DNA: TGTGCCAGCAGTCTGGATAGCAATCAGCCCCAGCATTTT.

In DNA, the CDR3 is TGTGCCAGCAGCTTTTTCAGGGGATACGAAAAACTGTTTTTT. Translated: CASSFFRGYEKLFF. The chain has TRBV7-2 and TRBJ1-4, with D maybe TRBD1 (6 bases). The CDR3 sequence is 14 residues long. The V and J ends lost 3 bases and 8 bases respectively, with 13 bases between them. Germline lookup yields CDR1 SGHTA and CDR2 FQGNSA.

This chain uses TRBV19 with TRBJ2-7; 12 nucleotides line up with TRBD1. From germline, CDR1 is LNHDA and CDR2 SQIVND (reference sequence). Trimming removed 4 bases from V and 7 bases from J; junction bases left unmatched: 11. The CDR3 has 16 residues. The DNA for the CDR3 is TGTGCCAGTAGTACATTGCCGGGACAGGGGGCGAAAGAGCAGTACTTC. Its translation is CASSTLPGQGAKEQYF.

The sample holds a few counts of this clone. The J gene is TRBJ2-1, the V gene TRBV5-4; 9 bases map to TRBD1. There are 14 residues in the CDR3. J lost 10 bases, V lost 0 bases, and 5 bases had no gene match. Per germline, CDR1 SGHNT and CDR2 YYREEE (reference sequence). The CDR3 region has the DNA TGTGCCAGCAGCTTGGCGGACAGGGGTTGGGAGCAGTTCTTC. This codes for CASSLADRGWEQFF. The whole variable domain, filled in from reference TRBV5-4 and TRBJ2-1, reads ETGVTQSPTHLIKTRGQQVTLRCSSQSGHNTVSWYQQALGQGPQFIFQYYREEENGRGNFPPRFSGLQFPNYSSELNVNALELDDSALYLCASSLADRGWEQFFGPGTRLTVL.

This chain uses TRBV5-1 with TRBJ1-2; the D is unclear. The CDR3 has 13 amino acids. The germline CDR1 and CDR2 sequences are SGHRS and YFSETQ. V was clipped by 0 bases and J by 5 bases, with 8 bases between them. DNA for the CDR3: TGCGCCAGCAGCTTGGTCCCTGATTATGGCTACACCTTC. Residues: CASSLVPDYGYTF.

The chain recombines TRBV2 with TRBJ1-5; D unresolved. The CDR3 consists of 12 residues. Trimming removed 3 bases from V and 5 bases from J, with 5 bases in between. Germline V gene sequence: CDR1 SNHLY, CDR2 FYNNEI. The chain's CDR3 is CASSEEYQPQHF. Written as DNA, the CDR3 is TGTGCCAGCAGTGAGGAATATCAGCCCCAGCATTTT.

The rearrangement joins TRBV6-1 to TRBJ2-4, with D perhaps TRBD1 or TRBD2 (6 bases each). The CDR3 length is 15 residues. Trimming pared 3 bases from V and 6 bases from J, leaving 15 bases between. Germline V lookup: CDR1 MNHNS, CDR2 SASEGT. The chain's CDR3 is CASSESPEGGNIQYF. As DNA, the CDR3 is TGTGCCAGCAGTGAGTCCCCGGAGGGGGGAAACATTCAGTACTTC.

This clone was recorded once. The J gene is TRBJ2-2, the V gene TRBV19; D uncertain. Germline lookup yields CDR1 LNHDA and CDR2 SQIVND (reference sequence). The CDR3 totals 15 residues. V was pared by 3 bases and J by 4 bases, with 12 bases between. Written as DNA, the CDR3 is TGTGCCAGTAGTATTGACCATCCATTCACCGGGGAGCTGTTTTTT. The encoded protein is CASSIDHPFTGELFF.

The chain couples TRBV7-9 to TRBJ2-1; D might be TRBD2 (5 bases). Looked up from germline, CDR1 is SEHNR and CDR2 is FQNEAQ (reference sequence). V dropped 4 bases and J dropped 2 bases, with 9 bases sitting between them. The CDR3 covers 14 residues. CDR3 in amino acids: CASSSSGTYNEQFF. For the CDR3, the DNA is TGTGCCAGCAGCTCTTCCGGGACCTACAATGAGCAGTTCTTC.

This clone was detected only once. CDR3 region: CAGKQGYLATNEKLFF. As DNA, the CDR3 is TGTGCCGGCAAACAGGGATACCTCGCAACTAATGAAAAACTGTTTTTT. V gene TRBV30 combines with J gene TRBJ1-4; possibly TRBD1 for D (6 bases). CDR3 length: 16 amino acids. Germline lookup yields CDR1 GTSNPN and CDR2 SVGIG (reference sequence). Trimming removed 8 bases at V and 0 bases at J, with 19 bases between.

The chain is built from TRBV9 and TRBJ1-1; a weak D match, TRBD1 (6 bases). Germline values: CDR1 SGDLS, CDR2 YYNGEE. The CDR3 is made up of 14 amino acids. Trimming took 3 bases from V and 8 from J, leaving 17 bases between them. In DNA form, the CDR3 reads TGTGCCAGCAGCGCCCTGACAGGTAGAAACGAAGCTTTCTTT. This translates into CASSALTGRNEAFF.

The chain uses TRBV4-2 and TRBJ2-1, with a possible D match to TRBD2 (6 bases). This CDR3 is built from 16 residues. CDR1 and CDR2 (germline): LGHNA, YNFKEQ. Trimming pared 2 bases from V and 2 bases from J, leaving 13 bases between. Here the CDR3 DNA reads TGTGCCAGCAGCCAACGGGCGGGAACTACCTACAATGAGCAGTTCTTC. Amino acids: CASSQRAGTTYNEQFF.

The rearrangement joins TRBV2 to TRBJ1-1; D is unresolved. V was trimmed by 6 bases and J by 2 bases, leaving 13 bases between them. Germline V CDR1 and CDR2: SNHLY, FYNNEI. The CDR3 runs to 14 residues. The CDR3 loop is CASSRVPPNTEAFF. CDR3 sequence (DNA): TGTGCCAGCAGCCGGGTCCCTCCTAACACTGAAGCTTTCTTT. Using reference TRBV2 and TRBJ1-1 for the parts outside the CDR3, the full variable domain is EPEVTQTPSHQVTQMGQEVILRCVPISNHLYFYWYRQILGQKVEFLVSFYNNEISEKSEIFDDQFSVERPDGSNFTLKIRSTKLEDSAMYFCASSRVPPNTEAFFGQGTRLTVV.

For the CDR3, the DNA is TGCAGCGTCTCAACCTTAGCGGAGCAGTACTTC. Its translation is CSVSTLAEQYF. V is TRBV29-1 and J is TRBJ2-7; the D gene is possibly TRBD2 (5 bases). V lost 6 bases to trimming and J lost 7 bases, with 13 bases between them. CDR1 is SQVTM, CDR2 ANQGSEA, per germline. This CDR3 is built from 11 residues.

In its sample, this clone was seen once. The rearrangement uses TRBV5-1 and TRBJ2-2, with 13 bases identical to TRBD2. Trimming at V came to 3 bases and at J to 2 bases, leaving 4 bases not matched to a gene. The CDR3 loop spans 17 amino acids. Germline V gene sequence: CDR1 SGHRS, CDR2 YFSETQ. The CDR3 DNA reads as TGCGCCAGCAGCTGGACTAGCGGGAGTCCTAACACCGGGGAGCTGTTTTTT. The encoded protein is CASSWTSGSPNTGELFF.

This chain connects TRBV28 to TRBJ2-2; D is possibly TRBD2 (5 bases). The CDR3 runs 18 residues. V shed 7 bases and J shed 6 bases, with 27 bases lying between them. CDR1 and CDR2 (germline): MDHEN, SYDVKM. The CDR3 spells CASTQNRGLLRFAGELFF. The CDR3 DNA reads as TGTGCCAGCACCCAGAACCGCGGGCTTTTAAGGTTCGCCGGGGAGCTGTTTTTT.